This T cell receptor beta chain was sequenced during a study of T-cell reconstitution after alpha-beta-depleted transplantation in children. Study-wide points: Where some patients showed high TCRbeta diversity at day 60, it came from recipient T cells and thymic progenitors that had survived.

In the case of this clonotype: Its antigen is unknown. This clone may be a read error of a much larger clone one base away.

It was with unique molecular identifiers that the TCRbeta library was prepared. TCRdb re-derived calls from the PCR reads in MiXCR, one entry per CDR3 protein. Seen here are 450,000 to 600,000 distinct CDR3 sequences, 10% observed once, and the top ten hold just over 2%. The CDR3 loop spans 13 amino acids. In germline, CDR1 is SGHVS, CDR2 FNYEAQ. This TCR was recovered from a child aged 2-9 years with inherited bone marrow failure, due to receive a stem cell transplant. The J gene is TRBJ2-7, the V gene TRBV7-6, with D hard to call. Specimen: PBMCs, collected before TCRalphabeta/CD19-depleted stem cell transplant. Here the CDR3 DNA reads TGTGCCAGCAGCTTAGGGGTAAACTACGAGCGGTACTTC. It translates to CASSLGVNYERYF.